Here is one T cell receptor (beta chain) with its context. Antigen: not known. V shed 6 bases and J shed 0 bases, with 9 bases lying between them. There are 13 residues in the CDR3. Germline assignment: CDR1 SEHNR and CDR2 FQNEAQ (reference sequence). The PCR made use of 60 Vbeta and 13 Jbeta primers. Measured with immunoSEQ multiplex PCR; TCRdb has only the in-frame clones, and not every one. Here the sample spans fewer than 200,000 clones, about four fifths being singletons. This sample was taken from a study of cytomegalovirus exposure and HLA in healthy donors. Whole-study context: There were approximately 85 million unique TCRs (from HLA-typed donors) in an early data release. The Caucasian-associated ancestry cluster contained about 80% of the roughly 390 genotyped donors.

General study findings and limits: Later genetic work tied a missense DCLRE1C variant to beta-chain V and J trimming. Judged likely to be a sequencing artifact was a cluster of highly shared sequence variants.

The sequence came from a woman aged 45-65 years in good health and CMV-seronegative. This rearrangement joins TRBV7-9 to TRBJ2-7, with D possibly TRBD1 on 6 matching bases. The sample taken for sequencing was PBMCs. The CDR3 loop reads CASSRDTSYEQYF. The CDR3 coding sequence is TGTGCCAGCAGTAGGGACACCTCCTACGAGCAGTACTTC. Variable domain in full (rest from reference TRBV7-9 and TRBJ2-7): DTGVSQNPRHKITKRGQNVTFRCDPISEHNRLYWYRQTLGQGPEFLTYFQNEAQLEKSRLLSDRFSAERPKGSFSTLEIQRTEQGDSAMYLCASSRDTSYEQYFGPGTRLTVT.